A single sample is the source of the 8 T cell receptor beta chains below, sequenced in a study of regulatory T cells in long-lasting Graves disease. HTBI primers from iRepertoire and Arm-PCR of CDR3 regions yielded the TCR beta libraries. TCRdb called the multiplex PCR reads again in MiXCR, with one record for every CDR3 protein. The sample lists roughly 610,000 distinct CDR3 sequences; 15% to 20% were seen once. Stated time point: newly diagnosed GD, antithyroid drugs for less than 3 months. Scientists built the TCR library using RNA that was extracted from PBMCs. The same data also went into a second study, on T cells in Graves' hyperthyroidism and ophthalmopathy.

The material was peripheral blood mononuclear cells (PBMCs), obtained at new diagnosis, from a patient treated with antithyroid drugs. The receptor source for this set is a young man with Graves disease.

This clonotype was detected only once. The chain recombines TRBV30 with TRBJ2-3, with unresolved D. This CDR3 spans 13 amino acids. V was cut by 8 bases and J by 5 bases, with 17 bases left in between. Germline CDR1 and CDR2: GTSNPN and SVGIG (reference sequence). CDR3 in DNA: TGTGCCAGTAGTCTTATAGTCTTAGATACGCAGTATTTT. Protein product: CASSLIVLDTQYF.

Many counts were recorded for this clonotype. V usage is TRBV3-1 and J usage is TRBJ2-5; D is possibly TRBD1 or TRBD2 (5 bases each). CDR1 and CDR2 from the germline V gene are LGHDT and YNNKEL (reference sequence). The CDR3 contains 17 residues. Deletions cut 4 bases from V and 5 bases from J, with 23 bases between. The CDR3 is CASSPVARDPAYETQYF. The CDR3 DNA sequence: TGTGCCAGCAGCCCGGTAGCCAGGGACCCGGCATACGAGACCCAGTACTTC.

This clonotype was picked up many times. The gene calls are TRBV7-9 and TRBJ2-1; possible D gene TRBD2, 5 bases. CDR3 length: 11 amino acids. Trimming removed 5 bases from V and 8 bases from J, with 7 bases in between. Germline lookup yields CDR1 SEHNR and CDR2 FQNEAQ (reference sequence). CDR3 in DNA: TGTGCCAGCAGCCCACTAGATGAGCAGTTCTTC. Residues: CASSPLDEQFF.

Comments on this clonotype: It may be a read error: a sequence one base away is much more abundant. This chain connects TRBV5-1 to TRBJ2-7; 7 bases are shared with TRBD2. The CDR3 has 14 amino acids. From germline, CDR1 is SGHRS and CDR2 YFSETQ. CDR3 protein: CAGSLGGISYEQYF. The CDR3 region has the DNA TGCGCCGGCAGCTTGGGAGGGATTTCCTACGAGCAGTACTTC.

The rearrangement links TRBV4-1 to TRBJ2-5; D is unresolved. Germline-derived CDR1 and CDR2 are MGHRA and YSYEKL. The V end was cut by 0 bases, the J end by 7 bases, with 6 bases between. The CDR3 is 12 residues long. The CDR3 region is CASSQDLGTQYF. Written as DNA, the CDR3 is TGCGCCAGCAGCCAAGACCTGGGGACCCAGTACTTC.

This clonotype was counted many times. The chain uses TRBV6-2 or TRBV6-3 and TRBJ2-7; no firm D call. This CDR3 comprises 13 residues. Trimming cost V 3 bases and J 3 bases, with 9 bases left between them. CDR1 and CDR2 from the germline V gene are MNHEY and SVGEGT. The CDR3 nucleotides are TGTGCCAGCAGTTATGTACATCGCTACGAGCAGTACTTC. As protein: CASSYVHRYEQYF.

This clonotype has ten or more counts. The chain employs TRBV6-1 and TRBJ2-7, with TRBD1 matching over 9 bases. Germline trimming cut 7 bases from V and 7 bases from J; bases unmatched to any gene: 8. Germline-derived CDR1 and CDR2 are MNHNS and SASEGT. The CDR3 runs to 13 residues. Here the CDR3 DNA reads TGTGCCAGCACAGGGACAGGGCTGGATGAGCAGTACTTC. Protein: CASTGTGLDEQYF.

The chain links TRBV20-1 to TRBJ2-4; D possibly uses TRBD1 or TRBD2 (6 bases each). This CDR3 has 18 residues. Trimming pared 6 bases from V and 3 bases from J, leaving 27 bases between. The V gene's germline CDR1 is DFQATT and CDR2 SNEGSKA (reference sequence). DNA of the CDR3: TGCAGTGCCTACAACCGTACACAGGGAAAGGGAGGCAAAAACATTCAGTACTTC. Protein: CSAYNRTQGKGGKNIQYF.